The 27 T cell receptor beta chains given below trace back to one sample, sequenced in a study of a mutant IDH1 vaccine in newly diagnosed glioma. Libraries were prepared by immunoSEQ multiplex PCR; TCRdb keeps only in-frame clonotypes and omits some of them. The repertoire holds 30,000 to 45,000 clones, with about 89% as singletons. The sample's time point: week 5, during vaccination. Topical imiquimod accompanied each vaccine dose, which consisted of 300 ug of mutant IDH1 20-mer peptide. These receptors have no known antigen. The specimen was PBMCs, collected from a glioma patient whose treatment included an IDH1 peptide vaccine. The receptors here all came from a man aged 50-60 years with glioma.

The CDR3 DNA reads as TGTGCCAGCAGTTACTCGGGGGGGCTCTATGGCTACACCTTC. Its protein product is CASSYSGGLYGYTF. The J gene is TRBJ1-2, the V gene TRBV6-6, with D possibly TRBD1 on 6 matching bases. This CDR3 region has 14 residues. The V end lost 0 bases, the J end lost 4 bases, and 9 bases lay between the germline ends. CDR1 and CDR2 (germline): MNHNY, SVGAGI (reference sequence).

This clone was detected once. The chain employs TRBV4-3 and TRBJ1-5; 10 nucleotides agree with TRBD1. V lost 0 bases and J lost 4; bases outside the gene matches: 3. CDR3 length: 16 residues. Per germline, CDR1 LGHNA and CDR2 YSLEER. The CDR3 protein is CASSQDRDRGNQPQHF. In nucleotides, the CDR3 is TGCGCCAGCAGCCAAGACCGGGACAGGGGTAATCAGCCCCAGCATTTT.

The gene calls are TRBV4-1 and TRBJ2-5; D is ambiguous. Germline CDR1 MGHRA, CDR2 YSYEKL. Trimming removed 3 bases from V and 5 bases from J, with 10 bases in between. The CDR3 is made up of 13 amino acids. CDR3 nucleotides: TGCGCCAGCAGCCATTCCAATCGGGAGACCCAGTACTTC. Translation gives CASSHSNRETQYF.

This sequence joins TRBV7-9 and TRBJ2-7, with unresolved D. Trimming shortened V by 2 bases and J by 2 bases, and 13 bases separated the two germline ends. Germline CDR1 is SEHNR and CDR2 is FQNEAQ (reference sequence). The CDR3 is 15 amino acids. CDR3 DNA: TGTGCCAGCAGCTTACTGGGCAGTGCTACCTACGAGCAGTACTTC. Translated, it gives CASSLLGSATYEQYF.

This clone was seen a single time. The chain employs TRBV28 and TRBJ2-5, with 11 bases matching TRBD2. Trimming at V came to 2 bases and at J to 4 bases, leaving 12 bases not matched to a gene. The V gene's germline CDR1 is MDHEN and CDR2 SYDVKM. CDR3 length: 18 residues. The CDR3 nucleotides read TGTGCCAGCAGTTTACCCCGAGCTAGCGGGAGGTACTCAGAGACCCAGTACTTC. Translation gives CASSLPRASGRYSETQYF.

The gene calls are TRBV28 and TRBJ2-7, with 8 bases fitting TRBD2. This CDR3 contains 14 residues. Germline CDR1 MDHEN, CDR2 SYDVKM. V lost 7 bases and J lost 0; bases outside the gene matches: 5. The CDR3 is CASIPSGSSYEQYF. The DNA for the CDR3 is TGTGCCAGCATTCCAAGCGGGAGCTCCTACGAGCAGTACTTC.

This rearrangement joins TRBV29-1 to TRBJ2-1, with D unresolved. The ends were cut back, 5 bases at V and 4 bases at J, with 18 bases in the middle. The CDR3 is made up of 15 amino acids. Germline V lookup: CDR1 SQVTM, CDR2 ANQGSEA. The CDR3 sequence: CSVIPATLQYNEQFF. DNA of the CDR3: TGCAGCGTTATCCCCGCAACTCTTCAGTACAATGAGCAGTTCTTC.

CDR3 in DNA: TGTGCCAGCAGTTTGTTTGAGCCCCTCCACTTT. Amino acids: CASSLFEPLHF. The chain employs TRBV28 and TRBJ1-6; D gene unclear. The CDR3 is 11 residues long. The germline CDR1 and CDR2 sequences are MDHEN and SYDVKM. V was pared by 3 bases and J by 13 bases, with 7 bases between.

CDR3: CASSASRAYNEQFF. The CDR3 coding sequence is TGTGCCAGCAGCGCCTCCCGGGCCTACAATGAGCAGTTCTTC. J is TRBJ2-1 and V is TRBV6-1; the D is unclear. Per the germline V gene, CDR1 is MNHNS and CDR2 is SASEGT. The CDR3 has 14 residues. Trimming removed 6 bases at V and 2 bases at J, with 11 bases between.

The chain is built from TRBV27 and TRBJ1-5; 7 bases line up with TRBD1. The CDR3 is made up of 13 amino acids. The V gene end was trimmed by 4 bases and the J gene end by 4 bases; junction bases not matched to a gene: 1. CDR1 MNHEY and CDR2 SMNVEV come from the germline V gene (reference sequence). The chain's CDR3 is CASSSDRNQPQHF. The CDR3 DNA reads TGTGCCAGCAGTTCGGACAGGAATCAGCCCCAGCATTTT.

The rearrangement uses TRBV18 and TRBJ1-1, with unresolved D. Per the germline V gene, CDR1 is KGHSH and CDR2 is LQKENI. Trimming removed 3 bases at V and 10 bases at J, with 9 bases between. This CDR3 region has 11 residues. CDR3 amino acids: CASSPDSGAFF. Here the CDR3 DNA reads TGTGCCAGCTCACCCGATAGTGGAGCTTTCTTT.

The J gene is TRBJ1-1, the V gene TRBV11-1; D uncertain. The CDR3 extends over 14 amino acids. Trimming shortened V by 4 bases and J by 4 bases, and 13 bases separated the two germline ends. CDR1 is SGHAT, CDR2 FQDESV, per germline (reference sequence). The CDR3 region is CASSYVGTATEAFF. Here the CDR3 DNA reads TGTGCCAGCAGCTATGTAGGCACGGCCACTGAAGCTTTCTTT.

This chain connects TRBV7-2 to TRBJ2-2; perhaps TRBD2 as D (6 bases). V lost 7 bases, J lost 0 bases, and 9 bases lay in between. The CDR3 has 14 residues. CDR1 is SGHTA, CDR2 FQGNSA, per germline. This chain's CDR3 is CASKAGTNTGELFF. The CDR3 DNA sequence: TGTGCCAGCAAGGCGGGGACGAACACCGGGGAGCTGTTTTTT.

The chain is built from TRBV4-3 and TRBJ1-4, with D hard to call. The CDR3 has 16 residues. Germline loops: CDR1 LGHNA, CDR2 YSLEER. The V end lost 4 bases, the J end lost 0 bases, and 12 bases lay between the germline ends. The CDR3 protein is CASSRLLLATNEKLFF. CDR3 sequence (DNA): TGCGCCAGCAGCCGGCTCTTACTTGCAACTAATGAAAAACTGTTTTTT.

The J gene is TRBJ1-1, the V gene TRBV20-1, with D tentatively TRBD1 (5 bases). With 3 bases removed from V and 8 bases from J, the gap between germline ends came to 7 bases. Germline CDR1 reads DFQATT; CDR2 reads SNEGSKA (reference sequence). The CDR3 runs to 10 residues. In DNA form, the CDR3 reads TGCAGTGCTAGCGACAGCGAAGCTTTCTTT. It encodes CSASDSEAFF.

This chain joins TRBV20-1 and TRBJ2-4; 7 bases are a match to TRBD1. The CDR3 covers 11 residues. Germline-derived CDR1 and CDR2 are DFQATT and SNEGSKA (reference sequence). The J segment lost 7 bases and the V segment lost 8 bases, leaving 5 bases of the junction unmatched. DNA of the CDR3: TGCAGTTCACAGGGGAAGAACATTCAGTACTTC. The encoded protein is CSSQGKNIQYF.

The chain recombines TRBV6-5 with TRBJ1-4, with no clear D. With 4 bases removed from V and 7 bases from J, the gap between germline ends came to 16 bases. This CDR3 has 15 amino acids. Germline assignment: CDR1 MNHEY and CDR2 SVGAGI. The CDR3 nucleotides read TGTGCCAGCAGTTTTACACGGACTCGGGGTGAAAAACTGTTTTTT. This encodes CASSFTRTRGEKLFF.

DNA of the CDR3: TGTGCCAGCAGTGAGGGCTCAGGGAGGGATCAGCCCCAGCATTTT. Translation gives CASSEGSGRDQPQHF. The chain is built from TRBV6-4 and TRBJ1-5, with D possibly being TRBD1 (5 bases). The CDR3 is 15 residues long. V lost 3 bases to trimming and J lost 5 bases, with 14 bases between them. The germline gives CDR1 MRHNA, CDR2 SNTAGT.

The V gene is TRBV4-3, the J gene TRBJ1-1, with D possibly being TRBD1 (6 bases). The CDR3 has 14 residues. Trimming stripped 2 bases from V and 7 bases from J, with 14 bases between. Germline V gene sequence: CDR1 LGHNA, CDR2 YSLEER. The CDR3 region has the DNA TGCGCCAGCAGCCAACTTGGAGGGGGGGGTGAAGCTTTCTTT. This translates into CASSQLGGGGEAFF.

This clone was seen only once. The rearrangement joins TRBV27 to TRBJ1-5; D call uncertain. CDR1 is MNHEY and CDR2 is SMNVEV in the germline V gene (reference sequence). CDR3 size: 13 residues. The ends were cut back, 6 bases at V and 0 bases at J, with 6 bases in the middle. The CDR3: CASRLYSNQPQHF. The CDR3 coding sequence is TGTGCCAGCAGGCTGTATAGCAATCAGCCCCAGCATTTT.

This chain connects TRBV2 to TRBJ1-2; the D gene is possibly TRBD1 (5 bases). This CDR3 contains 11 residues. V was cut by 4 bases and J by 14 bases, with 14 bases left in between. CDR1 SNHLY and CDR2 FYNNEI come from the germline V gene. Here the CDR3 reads CASSARDGCTF. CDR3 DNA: TGTGCCAGCAGTGCAAGGGACGGATGTACCTTC.

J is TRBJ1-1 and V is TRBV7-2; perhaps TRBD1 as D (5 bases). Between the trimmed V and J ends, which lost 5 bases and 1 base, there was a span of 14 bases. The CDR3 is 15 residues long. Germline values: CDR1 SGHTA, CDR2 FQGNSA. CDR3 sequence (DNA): TGTGCCAGCAGCCTATCGGGGCAGGAGAACACTGAAGCTTTCTTT. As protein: CASSLSGQENTEAFF.

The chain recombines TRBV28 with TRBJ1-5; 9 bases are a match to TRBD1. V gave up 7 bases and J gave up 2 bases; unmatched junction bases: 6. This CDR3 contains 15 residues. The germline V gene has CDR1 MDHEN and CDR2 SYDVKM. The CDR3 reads CASTTGGAGNQPQHF. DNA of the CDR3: TGTGCCAGCACCACAGGGGGCGCGGGCAATCAGCCCCAGCATTTT.

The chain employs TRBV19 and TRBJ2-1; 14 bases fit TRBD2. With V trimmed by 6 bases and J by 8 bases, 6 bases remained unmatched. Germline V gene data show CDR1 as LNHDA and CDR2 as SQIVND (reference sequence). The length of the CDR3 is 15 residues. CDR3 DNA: TGTGCCAGTAGCCCCGGGACTAGCGGGAGCGATGAGCAGTTCTTC. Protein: CASSPGTSGSDEQFF.

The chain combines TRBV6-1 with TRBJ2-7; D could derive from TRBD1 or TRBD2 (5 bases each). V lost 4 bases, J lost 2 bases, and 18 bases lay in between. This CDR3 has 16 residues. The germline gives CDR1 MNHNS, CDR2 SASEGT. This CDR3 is CASSGLGVTSTYEQYF. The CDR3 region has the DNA TGTGCCAGCAGTGGGCTGGGGGTAACCTCCACCTACGAGCAGTACTTC.

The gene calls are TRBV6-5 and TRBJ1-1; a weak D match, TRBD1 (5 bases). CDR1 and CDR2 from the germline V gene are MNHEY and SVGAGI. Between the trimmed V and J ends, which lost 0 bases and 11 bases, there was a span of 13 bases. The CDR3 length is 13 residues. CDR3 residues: CASSYSNSGRAFF. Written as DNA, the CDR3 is TGTGCCAGCAGTTACTCGAATTCAGGGCGGGCTTTCTTT.

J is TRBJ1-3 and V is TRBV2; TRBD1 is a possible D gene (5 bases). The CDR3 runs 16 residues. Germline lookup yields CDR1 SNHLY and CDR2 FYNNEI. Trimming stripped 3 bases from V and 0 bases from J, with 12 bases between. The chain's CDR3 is CASSDGTANSGNTIYF. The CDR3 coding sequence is TGTGCCAGCAGTGACGGGACTGCAAACTCTGGAAACACCATATATTTT. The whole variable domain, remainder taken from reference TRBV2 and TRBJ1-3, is EPEVTQTPSHQVTQMGQEVILRCVPISNHLYFYWYRQILGQKVEFLVSFYNNEISEKSEIFDDQFSVERPDGSNFTLKIRSTKLEDSAMYFCASSDGTANSGNTIYFGEGSWLTVV.